Below, 21 T cell receptor beta chains from the same sample are listed, as sequenced in a study of blood T cell repertoires in COVID-19. Assay: immunoSEQ multiplex PCR; the TCRdb copy retains only in-frame clones and omits some. The repertoire includes around 250,000 clones, about 86% of them detected once, and approximately 4.8% sits in the top ten. Sequencing was carried out using peripheral blood. These receptors were obtained from a man aged 45-60 years with active or convalescent COVID-19.

The chain carries TRBV19 and TRBJ1-5, with TRBD1 as a possible D gene (6 bases). Germline V lookup: CDR1 LNHDA, CDR2 SQIVND (reference sequence). This CDR3 region has 15 residues. Trimming left V 6 bases short and J 2 bases short, with 14 bases between. CDR3 protein: CASSLQGSGNQPQHF. The CDR3, as DNA: TGTGCCAGTAGCCTACAGGGATCGGGCAATCAGCCCCAGCATTTT.

The chain links TRBV30 to TRBJ1-6; a weak D match, TRBD1 (5 bases). The ends were cut back, 0 bases at V and 6 bases at J, with 12 bases in the middle. CDR1 and CDR2 from the germline V gene are GTSNPN and SVGIG (reference sequence). The CDR3 spans 15 residues. The CDR3 DNA is TGTGCCTGGAGTGTACCCCAGGGAGGTAATTCACCCCTCCACTTT. Encoded protein: CAWSVPQGGNSPLHF.

The chain has TRBV5-8 and TRBJ2-7, with 7 bases fitting TRBD1. J gave up 9 bases and V 0 bases, and 9 bases lay outside the gene matches. The germline V gene encodes CDR1 SGHTS and CDR2 YDEGEE. CDR3 length: 14 residues. CDR3 nucleotides: TGTGCCAGCAGCTTGGGAGGACGACAGGGTCGGCAGTACTTC. It is translated as CASSLGGRQGRQYF.

V gene TRBV5-4 combines with J gene TRBJ1-2; possibly TRBD1 for D (6 bases). V lost 0 bases and J 6 bases, leaving 12 bases between the germline ends. This CDR3 has 14 amino acids. Germline CDR1 and CDR2: SGHNT and YYREEE (reference sequence). The DNA for the CDR3 is TGTGCCAGCAGCTTGGAACAGGGTGGCGATGGCTACACCTTC. This gives the protein CASSLEQGGDGYTF.

The chain uses TRBV11-2 and TRBJ2-3; perhaps TRBD2 as D (6 bases). CDR1 is SGHAT, CDR2 FQNNGV, per germline. The CDR3 is made up of 18 amino acids. V lost 3 bases to trimming and J lost 3 bases, with 22 bases between them. The CDR3 sequence is CASSFSGLLASQTDTQYF. CDR3 sequence (DNA): TGTGCCAGCAGCTTCTCCGGACTACTAGCCTCACAGACAGATACGCAGTATTTT. Full variable domain (missing parts from reference TRBV11-2 and TRBJ2-3): EAGVAQSPRYKIIEKRQSVAFWCNPISGHATLYWYQQILGQGPKLLIQFQNNGVVDDSQLPKDRFSAERLKGVDSTLKIQPAKLEDSAVYLCASSFSGLLASQTDTQYFGPGTRLTVL.

This clone was seen only once. This chain joins TRBV19 and TRBJ1-2; tentative D call: TRBD1 (5 bases). The length of the CDR3 is 13 residues. Germline V gene sequence: CDR1 LNHDA, CDR2 SQIVND (reference sequence). The germline V and J ends were trimmed by 3 bases and 5 bases, with 10 bases remaining between them. The CDR3 nucleotides read TGTGCCAGTAGTATCGGGGGGGATTATGGCTACACCTTC. As protein: CASSIGGDYGYTF. The variable domain in full, completed from reference TRBV19 and TRBJ1-2, reads DGGITQSPKYLFRKEGQNVTLSCEQNLNHDAMYWYRQDPGQGLRLIYYSQIVNDFQKGDIAEGYSVSREKKESFPLTVTSAQKNPTAFYLCASSIGGDYGYTFGSGTRLTVV.

The chain joins TRBV21-1 to TRBJ2-1; TRBD2, the table's D call, lacks a check against the DNA. TRBV21-1 is flagged as a pseudogene. This CDR3 has 15 residues. CDR3 coding DNA: TGTGCCAGCAGCAACCCGGGGGGGACCTACAATGAGCAGTTCTTC. This codes for CASSNPGGTYNEQFF.

J is TRBJ2-5 and V is TRBV4-2, with TRBD2 matching 11 bases. V shed 1 base and J 6 bases; nucleotides not matched to a gene: 7. Germline-derived CDR1 and CDR2 are LGHNA and YNFKEQ. The CDR3 runs 16 residues. As DNA, the CDR3 is TGTGCCAGCAGCCAAGGTTTAGCGGGGGGGCCCAAGACCCAGTACTTC. The encoded protein is CASSQGLAGGPKTQYF.

In DNA, the CDR3 is TGTGCCAGCCGAGGGGACAGCTATGGCTACACCTTC. Translating gives CASRGDSYGYTF. This sequence joins TRBV27 and TRBJ1-2, with TRBD1 identical over 7 bases. Germline V CDR1 and CDR2: MNHEY, SMNVEV (reference sequence). Trimming removed 8 bases from V and 4 bases from J; junction bases left unmatched: 4. There are 12 residues in the CDR3.

J is TRBJ1-6 and V is TRBV18; 7 nucleotides agree with TRBD1. V trimming: 3 bases; J trimming: 5 bases; junction bases outside the gene matches: 1. This CDR3 comprises 14 residues. Germline-derived CDR1 and CDR2 are KGHSH and LQKENI. The CDR3: CASSPTGDNSPLHF. CDR3 nucleotide sequence: TGTGCCAGCTCACCCACAGGGGATAATTCACCCCTCCACTTT.

The V and J genes are TRBV7-2 and TRBJ1-5; D gene uncertain. The CDR3 consists of 16 residues. Germline CDR1 reads SGHTA; CDR2 reads FQGNSA. The germline V and J ends were trimmed by 2 bases and 5 bases, with 16 bases remaining between them. CDR3 nucleotide sequence: TGTGCCAGCAGCTTACTCGGAGGGCCCCCCGATCAGCCCCAGCATTTT. Its translation: CASSLLGGPPDQPQHF.

The rearrangement links TRBV24-1 to TRBJ1-5; D perhaps matches TRBD1 (5 bases). Germline V gene sequence: CDR1 KGHDR, CDR2 SFDVKD. The CDR3 length is 14 residues. Trimming left V 4 bases short and J 8 bases short, with 14 bases between. The CDR3 sequence: CATSDHSGGKPQHF. CDR3 DNA sequence: TGTGCCACCAGTGACCATTCGGGGGGGAAGCCCCAGCATTTT.

This clone showed up just a few times. V is TRBV2 and J is TRBJ2-5; possible D gene TRBD2, 7 bases. CDR1 is SNHLY, CDR2 FYNNEI, per germline. This CDR3 is 16 amino acids long. With 4 bases removed from V and 2 bases from J, the gap between germline ends came to 17 bases. In DNA, the CDR3 is TGTGCCAGCAGTGTGGGGGGGCGAGCGTATCAAGAGACCCAGTACTTC. Translated: CASSVGGRAYQETQYF.

About this clone: The same CDR3 is also encoded by other DNA sequences in this sample. The rearrangement joins TRBV29-1 to TRBJ1-1; D remains ambiguous. CDR1 and CDR2 from the germline V gene are SQVTM and ANQGSEA. V shed 4 bases and J shed 5 bases, with 8 bases lying between them. This CDR3 contains 11 residues. The CDR3 is CSVGGLTEAFF. CDR3 DNA sequence: TGCAGCGTTGGAGGGTTGACTGAAGCTTTCTTT.

V usage is TRBV6-5 and J usage is TRBJ2-7; 11 positions match TRBD2. The CDR3 covers 14 residues. The junction had 3 bases not matched to a gene; V was cut back by 2 bases and J by 6 bases. Germline V gene sequence: CDR1 MNHEY, CDR2 SVGAGI. The CDR3 region is CASSYQLAGGEQYF. The CDR3 DNA is TGTGCCAGCAGTTACCAGCTAGCGGGGGGCGAGCAGTACTTC.

The chain carries TRBV11-2 and TRBJ1-1; TRBD1 agrees at 7 bases. This CDR3 is built from 13 residues. With 5 bases clipped from V and 4 bases from J, the junction kept 4 bases outside the gene matches. Germline V gene lookup returns CDR1 SGHAT and CDR2 FQNNGV. The CDR3 loop is CASSRGQFTEAFF. The CDR3 region has the DNA TGTGCCAGCAGCCGGGGACAGTTCACTGAAGCTTTCTTT.

This clone appeared a single time. The rearrangement links TRBV5-1 to TRBJ2-7; D gene uncertain. Germline V lookup: CDR1 SGHRS, CDR2 YFSETQ. Trimming pared 4 bases from V and 2 bases from J, leaving 10 bases between. The CDR3 has 13 residues. The CDR3 loop is CASSQSGTYEQYF. For the CDR3, the DNA is TGCGCCAGCAGCCAGTCAGGAACCTACGAGCAGTACTTC.

The rearrangement uses TRBV29-1 and TRBJ1-1; 12 bases map to TRBD1. CDR1 SQVTM and CDR2 ANQGSEA come from the germline V gene. The CDR3 loop spans 15 amino acids. After removal of 7 bases from V and 11 bases from J, the junction contained 17 bases not matched to a gene. CDR3 in amino acids: CSAKAGTGGGIQAFF. CDR3 nucleotide sequence: TGCAGCGCCAAGGCCGGGACAGGGGGCGGAATCCAGGCTTTCTTT.

The gene calls are TRBV5-4 and TRBJ2-7, with 10 nucleotides matching TRBD2. This CDR3 has 16 residues. V was clipped by 3 bases and J by 0 bases; unmatched bases: 6. Germline V gene data show CDR1 as SGHNT and CDR2 as YYREEE (reference sequence). The CDR3 loop is CASSYLSGGPSYEQYF. CDR3 nucleotide sequence: TGTGCCAGCAGCTACCTTAGCGGGGGGCCCTCCTACGAGCAGTACTTC.

The chain links TRBV4-3 to TRBJ2-3; TRBD2 matches 12 bases. The junction had 8 bases not matched to a gene; V was cut back by 0 bases and J by 10 bases. CDR1 is LGHNA and CDR2 is YSLEER in the germline V gene. This CDR3 has 16 amino acids. This chain's CDR3 is CASSQDVGLAGSPQYF. The CDR3 DNA reads TGCGCCAGCAGCCAAGACGTTGGACTAGCGGGGTCTCCGCAGTATTTT.

V and J are TRBV30 and TRBJ1-6; D is uncertain. There are 12 residues in the CDR3. Trimming left V 2 bases short and J 9 bases short, with 8 bases between. Germline V CDR1 and CDR2: GTSNPN, SVGIG (reference sequence). The CDR3 nucleotides read TGTGCCTGGAGTCCCCCTACTTCACCCCTCCACTTT. As protein: CAWSPPTSPLHF. Complete variable domain (other parts from reference TRBV30 and TRBJ1-6): SQTIHQWPATLVQPVGSPLSLECTVEGTSNPNLYWYRQAAGRGLQLLFYSVGIGQISSEVPQNLSASRPQDRQFILSSKKLLLSDSGFYLCAWSPPTSPLHFGNGTRLTVT.